This TCR beta chain stems from a study of cytomegalovirus exposure and HLA in healthy donors. Study results and limitations: TCR beta sequences numbering fewer than 20,000 were associated with HLA alleles at 0.05 false discovery rate in a later analysis. Differences between HLA loci emerged in a later analysis of TCR association rates, with DRB1 most and HLA-C fewest. Most TCR beta V segments were productive about 87% or about 30% of the time in an earlier analysis. Diagnosis of cytomegalovirus status made by the classifier reportedly showed high specificity and sensitivity.

This PCR relied on a set of 60 Vbeta primers and 13 Jbeta primers. The assay was immunoSEQ multiplex PCR, and TCRdb's table has in-frame clones only and misses some. The table lists around 130,000 clones, roughly 71% of them singletons. A remark on this clone: Its specificity is unknown.

Trimming took off 4 bases at V and 8 bases at J, with 18 bases between the two ends. From germline, CDR1 is SGHTS and CDR2 YDEGEE. The length of the CDR3 is 15 residues. The specimen was PBMCs. This chain uses TRBV5-8 with TRBJ1-4; D is unresolved. The sequence derives from a woman aged 45-65 years in good health and CMV-seropositive. Here the CDR3 reads CASSAWGAGNEKLFF. CDR3 sequence (DNA): TGTGCCAGCAGCGCCTGGGGTGCGGGGAACGAAAAACTGTTTTTT.